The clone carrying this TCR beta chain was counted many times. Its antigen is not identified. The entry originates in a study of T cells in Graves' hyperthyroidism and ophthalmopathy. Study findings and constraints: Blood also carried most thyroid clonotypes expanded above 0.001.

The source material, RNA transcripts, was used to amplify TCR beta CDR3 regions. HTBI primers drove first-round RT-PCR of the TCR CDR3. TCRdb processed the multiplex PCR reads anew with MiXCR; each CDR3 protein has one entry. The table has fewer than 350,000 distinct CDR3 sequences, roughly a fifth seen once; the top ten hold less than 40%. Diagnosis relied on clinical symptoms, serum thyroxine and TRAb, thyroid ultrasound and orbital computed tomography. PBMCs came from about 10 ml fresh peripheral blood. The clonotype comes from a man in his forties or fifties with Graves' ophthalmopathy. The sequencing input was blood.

The CDR3 DNA follows: TGCGCCAGCAGCGGCCCCGGGACTGTCGGCGGCACAGATACGCAGTATTTT. Encoded protein: CASSGPGTVGGTDTQYF. The chain couples TRBV4-1 to TRBJ2-3, with D maybe TRBD2 (6 bases). The germline CDR1 and CDR2 sequences are MGHRA and YSYEKL. Trimming left V 5 bases short and J 1 base short, with 19 bases between. The CDR3 runs 17 residues.